This entry is about one T cell receptor (beta chain). This sample is part of a study of radiotherapy plus CTLA-4 blockade in lung cancer. This table comes from immunoSEQ multiplex PCR, and its TCRdb copy is limited to in-frame clones, with some not included. The repertoire holds about 62,000 clones, less than 85% seen once, with about 3.1% in the top ten. The germline CDR1 and CDR2 sequences are SGHRS and YFSETQ. V was cut by 4 bases and J by 6 bases, with 10 bases left in between. This CDR3 region has 12 residues. The chain has TRBV5-1 and TRBJ2-5; D may be TRBD2 (6 bases). The sample was peripheral blood, taken from a patient treated with radiotherapy plus ipilimumab. This clonotype originated in a human donor with non-small cell lung cancer who had a complete response to radiotherapy plus ipilimumab. CDR3 DNA: TGCGCCAGCAGCGGGGACTCCAAGACCCAGTACTTC. This encodes CASSGDSKTQYF.